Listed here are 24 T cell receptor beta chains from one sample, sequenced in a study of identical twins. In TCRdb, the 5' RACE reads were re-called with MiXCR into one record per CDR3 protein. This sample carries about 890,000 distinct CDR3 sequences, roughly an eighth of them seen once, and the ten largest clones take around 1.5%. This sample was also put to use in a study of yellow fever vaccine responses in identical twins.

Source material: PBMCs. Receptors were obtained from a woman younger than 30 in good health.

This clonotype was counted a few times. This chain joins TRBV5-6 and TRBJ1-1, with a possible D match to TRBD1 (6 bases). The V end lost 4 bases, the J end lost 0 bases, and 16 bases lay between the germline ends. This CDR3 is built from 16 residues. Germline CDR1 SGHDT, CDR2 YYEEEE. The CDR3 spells CASSTITGGVNTEAFF. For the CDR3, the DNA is TGTGCCAGCAGCACGATAACGGGGGGCGTGAACACTGAAGCTTTCTTT.

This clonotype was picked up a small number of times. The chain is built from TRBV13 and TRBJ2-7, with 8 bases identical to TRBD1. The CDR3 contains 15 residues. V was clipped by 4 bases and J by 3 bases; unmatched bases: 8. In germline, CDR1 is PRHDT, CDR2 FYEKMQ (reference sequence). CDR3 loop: CASSSIETGDYEQYF. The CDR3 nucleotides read TGTGCCAGCAGCTCCATTGAGACAGGGGACTACGAGCAGTACTTC.

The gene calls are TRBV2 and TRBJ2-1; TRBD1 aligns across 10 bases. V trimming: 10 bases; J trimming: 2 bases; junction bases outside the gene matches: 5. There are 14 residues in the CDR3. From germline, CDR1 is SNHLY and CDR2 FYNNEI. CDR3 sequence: CATSDRGTYNEQFF. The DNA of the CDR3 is TGTGCCACCTCGGACAGGGGGACCTACAATGAGCAGTTCTTC.

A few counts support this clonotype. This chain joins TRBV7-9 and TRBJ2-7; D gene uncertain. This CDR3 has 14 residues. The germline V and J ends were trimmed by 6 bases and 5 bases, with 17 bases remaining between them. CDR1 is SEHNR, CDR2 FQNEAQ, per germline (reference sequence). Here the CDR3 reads CASSSDPVLNEQYF. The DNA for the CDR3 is TGTGCCAGCAGTTCGGACCCCGTGTTGAACGAGCAGTACTTC.

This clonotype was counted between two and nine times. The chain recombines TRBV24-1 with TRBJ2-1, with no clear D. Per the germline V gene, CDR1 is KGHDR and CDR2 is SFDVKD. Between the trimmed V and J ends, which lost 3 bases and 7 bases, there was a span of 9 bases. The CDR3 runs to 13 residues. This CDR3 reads CATSDSSVNEQFF. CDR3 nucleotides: TGTGCCACCAGTGATAGTAGTGTAAATGAGCAGTTCTTC.

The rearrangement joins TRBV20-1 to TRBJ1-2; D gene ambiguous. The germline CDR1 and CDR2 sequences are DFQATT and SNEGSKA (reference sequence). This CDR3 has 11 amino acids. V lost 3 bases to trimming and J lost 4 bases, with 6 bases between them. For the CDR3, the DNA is TGCAGTGCTAGTAGCAGCTATGGCTACACCTTC. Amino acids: CSASSSYGYTF.

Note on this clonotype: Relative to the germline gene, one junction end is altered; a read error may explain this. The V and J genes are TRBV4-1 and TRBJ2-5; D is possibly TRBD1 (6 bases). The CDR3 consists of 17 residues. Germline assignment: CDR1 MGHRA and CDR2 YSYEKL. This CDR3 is CASSQEVLAGAGETQYF. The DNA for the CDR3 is TGCGCCAGCAGTCAAGAAGTGTTAGCAGGGGCCGGGGAGACCCAGTACTTC.

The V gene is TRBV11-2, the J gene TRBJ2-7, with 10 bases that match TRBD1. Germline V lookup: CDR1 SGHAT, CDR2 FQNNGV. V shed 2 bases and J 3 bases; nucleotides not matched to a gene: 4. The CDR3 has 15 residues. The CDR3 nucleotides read TGTGCCAGCAGCTTATGGACAGGGGGGATCTACGAGCAGTACTTC. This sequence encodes CASSLWTGGIYEQYF.

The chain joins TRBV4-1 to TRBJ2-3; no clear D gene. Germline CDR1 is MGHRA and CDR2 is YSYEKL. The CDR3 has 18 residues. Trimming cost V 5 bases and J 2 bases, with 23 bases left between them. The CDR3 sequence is CASSSTMGPPAPTDTQYF. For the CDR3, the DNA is TGCGCCAGCAGCTCTACTATGGGCCCTCCGGCCCCCACAGATACGCAGTATTTT.

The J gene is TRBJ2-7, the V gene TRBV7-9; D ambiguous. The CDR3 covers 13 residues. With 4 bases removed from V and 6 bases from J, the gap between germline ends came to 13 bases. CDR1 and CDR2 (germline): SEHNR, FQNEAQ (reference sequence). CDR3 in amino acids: CASSSTHSPEQYF. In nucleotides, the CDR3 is TGTGCCAGCAGCTCTACTCATTCGCCCGAGCAGTACTTC.

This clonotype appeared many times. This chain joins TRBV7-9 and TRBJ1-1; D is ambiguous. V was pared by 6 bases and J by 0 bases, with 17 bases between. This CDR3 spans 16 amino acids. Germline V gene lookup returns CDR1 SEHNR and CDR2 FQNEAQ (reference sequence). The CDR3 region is CASRSQAGLMNTEAFF. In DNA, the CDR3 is TGTGCCAGCAGATCTCAGGCGGGGTTAATGAACACTGAAGCTTTCTTT.

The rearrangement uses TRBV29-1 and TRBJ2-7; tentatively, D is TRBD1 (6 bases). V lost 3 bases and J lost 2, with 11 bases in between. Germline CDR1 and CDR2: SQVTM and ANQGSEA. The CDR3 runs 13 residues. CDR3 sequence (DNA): TGCAGCGTTGAGGCAGGGGACCCCTACGAGCAGTACTTC. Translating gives CSVEAGDPYEQYF.

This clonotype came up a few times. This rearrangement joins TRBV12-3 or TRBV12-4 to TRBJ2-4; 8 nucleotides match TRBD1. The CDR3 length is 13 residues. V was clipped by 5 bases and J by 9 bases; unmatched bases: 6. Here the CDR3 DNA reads TGTGCCAGCAGTCGAGGACAGGGAGCCATTCAGTACTTC. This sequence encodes CASSRGQGAIQYF.

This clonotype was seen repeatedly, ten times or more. CDR3 loop: CASSLERTTDTQYF. The CDR3 DNA reads as TGTGCCAGCAGCTTAGAGCGGACCACAGATACGCAGTATTTT. The rearrangement joins TRBV11-2 to TRBJ2-3; D gene ambiguous. The CDR3 totals 14 residues. V dropped 0 bases and J dropped 2 bases, with 6 bases sitting between them. CDR1 SGHAT and CDR2 FQNNGV come from the germline V gene.

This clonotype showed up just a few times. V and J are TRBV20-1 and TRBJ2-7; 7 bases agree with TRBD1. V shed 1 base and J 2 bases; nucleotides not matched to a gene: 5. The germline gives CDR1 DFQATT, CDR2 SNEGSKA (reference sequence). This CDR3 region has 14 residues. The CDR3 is CSARAGTVTYEQYF. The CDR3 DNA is TGCAGTGCTAGAGCTGGGACAGTTACCTACGAGCAGTACTTC.

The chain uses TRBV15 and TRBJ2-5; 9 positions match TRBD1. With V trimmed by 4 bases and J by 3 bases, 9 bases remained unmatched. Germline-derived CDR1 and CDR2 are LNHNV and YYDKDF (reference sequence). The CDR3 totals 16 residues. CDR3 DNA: TGTGCCACCAGCACCTTCCCTGGACAGGGGAAAGAGACCCAGTACTTC. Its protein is CATSTFPGQGKETQYF.

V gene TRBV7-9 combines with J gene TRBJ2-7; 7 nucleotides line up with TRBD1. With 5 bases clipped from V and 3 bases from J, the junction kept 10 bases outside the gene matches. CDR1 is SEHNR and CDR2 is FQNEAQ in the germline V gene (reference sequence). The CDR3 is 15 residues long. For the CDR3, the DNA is TGTGCCAGCAGCCATAAGGACAGGCTACTCTACGAGCAGTACGTC. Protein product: CASSHKDRLLYEQYV.

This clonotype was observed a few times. The CDR3 is CASTRDYRPNTGELFF. The CDR3 bases are TGTGCCAGCACGCGCGATTACAGACCGAACACCGGGGAGCTGTTTTTT. The chain carries TRBV6-1 and TRBJ2-2, with D unresolved. Between the trimmed V and J ends, which lost 7 bases and 0 bases, there was a span of 15 bases. The length of the CDR3 is 16 residues. Germline values: CDR1 MNHNS, CDR2 SASEGT.

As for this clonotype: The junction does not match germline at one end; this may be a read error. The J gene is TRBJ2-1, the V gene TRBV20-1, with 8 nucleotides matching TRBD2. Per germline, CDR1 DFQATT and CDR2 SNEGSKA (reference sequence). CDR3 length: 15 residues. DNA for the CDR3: TGCATTGCTCCGATAGCGGGGTCCTCCTACAATGAGCAGTTCTTC. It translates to CIAPIAGSSYNEQFF.

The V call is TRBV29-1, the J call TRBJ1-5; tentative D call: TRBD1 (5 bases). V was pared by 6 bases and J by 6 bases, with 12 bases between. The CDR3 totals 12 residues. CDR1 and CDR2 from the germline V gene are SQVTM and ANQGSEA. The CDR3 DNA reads TGCAGCGTGGGCAGGGAAGGTCAGCCCCAGCATTTT. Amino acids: CSVGREGQPQHF.

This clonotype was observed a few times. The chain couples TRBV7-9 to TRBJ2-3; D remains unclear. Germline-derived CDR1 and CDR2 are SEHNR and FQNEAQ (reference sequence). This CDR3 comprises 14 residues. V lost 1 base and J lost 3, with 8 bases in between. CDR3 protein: CASSLESATDTQYF. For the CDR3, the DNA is TGTGCCAGCAGCTTAGAATCGGCTACAGATACGCAGTATTTT.

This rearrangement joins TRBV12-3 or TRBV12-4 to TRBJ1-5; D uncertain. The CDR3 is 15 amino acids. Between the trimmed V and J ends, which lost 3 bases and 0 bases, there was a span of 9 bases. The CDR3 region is CASSFSPYSNQPQHF. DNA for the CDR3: TGTGCCAGCAGTTTCTCCCCGTATAGCAATCAGCCCCAGCATTTT.

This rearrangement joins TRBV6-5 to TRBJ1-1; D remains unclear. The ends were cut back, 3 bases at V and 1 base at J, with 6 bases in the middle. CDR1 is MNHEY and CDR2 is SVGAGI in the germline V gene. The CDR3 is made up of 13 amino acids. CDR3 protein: CASSYTSNTEAFF. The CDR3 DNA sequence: TGTGCCAGCAGTTATACTTCGAACACTGAAGCTTTCTTT.

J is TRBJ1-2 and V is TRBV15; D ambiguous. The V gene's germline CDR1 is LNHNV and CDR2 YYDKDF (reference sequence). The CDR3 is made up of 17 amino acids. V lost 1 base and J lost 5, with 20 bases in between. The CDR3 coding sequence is TGTGCCACCAGCAGAGTCCTCATGGGGAGTGTCTCTTATGGCTACACCTTC. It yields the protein CATSRVLMGSVSYGYTF. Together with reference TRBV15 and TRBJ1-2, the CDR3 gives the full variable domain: DAMVIQNPRYQVTQFGKPVTLSCSQTLNHNVMYWYQQKSSQAPKLLFHYYDKDFNNEADTPDNFQSRRPNTSFCFLDIRSPGLGDTAMYLCATSRVLMGSVSYGYTFGSGTRLTVV.